Following are 23 T cell receptor beta chains from one sample sequenced in a study of T cell repertoires in cytomegalovirus infection (dated by TCRdb to about 2019). The instrument given in TCRdb is Illumina HiSeq 1500. Starting from the raw public reads, TCRdb applied fastp trimming at Q25, assembled clones with MiXCR and retained in-frame beta chains. Every CDR3 protein is listed once, alongside the most common genes and DNA of its rows. This sample is represented by around 210,000 distinct CDR3 sequences; around 6.6% of them were singletons. The ten largest clonotypes hold around 6% of the sample. Source material: PBMCs. These receptors were collected from a human donor in good health (CMV status not recorded). Some clones in this sample may be carry-over from other donors' samples.

The chain links TRBV19 to TRBJ1-4; D gene ambiguous. Germline CDR1 and CDR2: LNHDA and SQIVND (reference sequence). The CDR3 spans 12 residues. Trimming stripped 4 bases from V and 11 bases from J, with 11 bases between. CDR3 residues: CASSTAGRKLFF. The DNA for the CDR3 is TGTGCCAGTAGTACCGCCGGGCGGAAACTGTTTTTT.

This clonotype was detected many times. V gene TRBV20-1 combines with J gene TRBJ2-2, with D possibly being TRBD1 (6 bases). V shed 0 bases and J shed 7 bases, with 15 bases lying between them. Germline loops: CDR1 DFQATT, CDR2 SNEGSKA (reference sequence). The CDR3 totals 15 residues. CDR3 bases: TGCAGTGCTAGAGACTCGACAGGTTTGGGCGGGGAGCTGTTTTTT. This gives the protein CSARDSTGLGGELFF.

V gene TRBV27 combines with J gene TRBJ1-2; D gene uncertain. CDR1 is MNHEY, CDR2 SMNVEV, per germline (reference sequence). The CDR3 has 13 residues. V lost 6 bases and J lost 2, with 10 bases in between. The CDR3 reads CASRRSSNYGYTF. The CDR3 region has the DNA TGTGCCAGCAGGAGGTCCTCAAACTATGGCTACACCTTC.

In its sample, this clonotype was seen many times. This CDR3 reads CASSPDGNTEAFF. CDR3 nucleotide sequence: TGTGCCAGCAGCCCGGATGGGAACACTGAAGCTTTCTTT. This rearrangement joins TRBV7-2 to TRBJ1-1, with no clear D. The ends were cut back, 5 bases at V and 1 base at J, with 8 bases in the middle. Germline assignment: CDR1 SGHTA and CDR2 FQGNSA. This CDR3 spans 13 amino acids.

At least ten counts were recorded for this clonotype. The rearrangement joins TRBV29-1 to TRBJ1-1; D remains unclear. Germline CDR1 SQVTM, CDR2 ANQGSEA. The CDR3 covers 10 residues. Trimming cost V 5 bases and J 8 bases, with 9 bases left between them. The CDR3 sequence: CSVMTEEAFF. The CDR3 DNA sequence: TGCAGCGTTATGACGGAGGAAGCTTTCTTT. Full variable domain (missing parts from reference TRBV29-1 and TRBJ1-1): SAVISQKPSRDICQRGTSLTIQCQVDSQVTMMFWYRQQPGQSLTLIATANQGSEATYESGFVIDKFPISRPNLTFSTLTVSNMSPEDSSIYLCSVMTEEAFFGQGTRLTVV.

J is TRBJ2-1 and V is TRBV2; D may be TRBD2 (5 bases). This CDR3 comprises 14 residues. Looked up from germline, CDR1 is SNHLY and CDR2 is FYNNEI. V dropped 6 bases and J dropped 7 bases, with 16 bases sitting between them. CDR3 protein: CASSERTGRNEQFF. CDR3 nucleotides: TGTGCCAGCAGCGAAAGGACTGGACGGAATGAGCAGTTCTTC.

This clonotype was recorded many times. The rearrangement links TRBV20-1 to TRBJ1-1; 7 bases map to TRBD1. The V gene's germline CDR1 is DFQATT and CDR2 SNEGSKA (reference sequence). Trimming removed 3 bases from V and 7 bases from J; junction bases left unmatched: 5. The CDR3 is made up of 12 amino acids. The CDR3 DNA sequence: TGCAGTGCTAGGGGTCAGGGGGTTGAAGCTTTCTTT. Protein: CSARGQGVEAFF.

There are many counts of this clonotype. The chain uses TRBV12-3 or TRBV12-4 and TRBJ1-5; no clear D gene. The CDR3 has 16 residues. V lost 3 bases and J 2 bases, leaving 14 bases between the germline ends. CDR3 sequence (DNA): TGTGCCAGCAGTTTCGGCAGCTCGCTTGGCAATCAGCCCCAGCATTTT. This encodes CASSFGSSLGNQPQHF.

This clonotype was found many times. The chain links TRBV7-2 to TRBJ2-3; possible D gene TRBD1, 5 bases. V lost 2 bases and J 4 bases, leaving 13 bases between the germline ends. CDR1 SGHTA and CDR2 FQGNSA come from the germline V gene. The CDR3 totals 15 residues. The CDR3 region is CASSLHQGYSDTQYF. The CDR3 coding sequence is TGTGCCAGCAGCTTACATCAGGGTTACTCAGATACGCAGTATTTT. Supplemented by reference TRBV7-2 and TRBJ2-3, the full variable domain reads GAGVSQSPSNKVTEKGKDVELRCDPISGHTALYWYRQSLGQGLEFLIYFQGNSAPDKSGLPSDRFSAERTGGSVSTLTIQRTQQEDSAVYLCASSLHQGYSDTQYFGPGTRLTVL.

The chain couples TRBV9 to TRBJ2-1; D is perhaps TRBD1 (5 bases). Per the germline V gene, CDR1 is SGDLS and CDR2 is YYNGEE. There are 13 residues in the CDR3. Trimming took 3 bases from V and 5 from J, leaving 9 bases between them. The CDR3 region has the DNA TGTGCCAGCAGCGGGTACAGGAACAATGAGCAGTTCTTC. Its translation: CASSGYRNNEQFF.

This clonotype showed up many times. The chain combines TRBV6-5 with TRBJ2-2, with a weak D call TRBD1 (6 bases). There are 16 residues in the CDR3. Trimming removed 4 bases from V and 6 bases from J, with 18 bases in between. CDR1 MNHEY and CDR2 SVGAGI come from the germline V gene. The CDR3 spells CASSFRTDPRAGELFF. The CDR3 DNA reads TGTGCCAGCAGTTTCCGGACAGACCCCCGGGCCGGGGAGCTGTTTTTT.

This clonotype was seen ten or more times. J is TRBJ1-1 and V is TRBV7-8, with 8 bases aligning to TRBD1. The CDR3 is 14 amino acids. V gave up 3 bases and J gave up 3 bases; unmatched junction bases: 3. Germline loops: CDR1 SGHVS, CDR2 FQNEAQ. CDR3 nucleotides: TGTGCCAGCAGCTTTCAGGGGGCAGACACTGAAGCTTTCTTT. It translates to CASSFQGADTEAFF.

This clonotype showed up many times. The J gene is TRBJ1-1, the V gene TRBV7-2, with 9 nucleotides matching TRBD1. The CDR3 extends over 15 amino acids. CDR1 SGHTA and CDR2 FQGNSA come from the germline V gene. The V gene end was trimmed by 5 bases and the J gene end by 4 bases; junction bases not matched to a gene: 8. CDR3 loop: CASSLRDRVSTEAFF. In DNA, the CDR3 is TGTGCCAGCAGCCTCCGGGACAGGGTCTCCACTGAAGCTTTCTTT.

The sample holds many counts of this clonotype. The CDR3 coding sequence is TGTGCCAGCAGCTTGCAGATAACCTACAATGAGCAGTTCTTC. It specifies CASSLQITYNEQFF. V and J are TRBV5-6 and TRBJ2-1, with D unresolved. Germline lookup yields CDR1 SGHDT and CDR2 YYEEEE. The germline V and J ends were trimmed by 1 base and 2 bases, with 7 bases remaining between them. The CDR3 extends over 14 amino acids.

Many counts were recorded for this clonotype. V gene TRBV7-2 combines with J gene TRBJ2-2; D is unclear. V lost 3 bases to trimming and J lost 1 base, with 9 bases between them. Germline V gives CDR1 SGHTA, CDR2 FQGNSA. This CDR3 is built from 15 residues. DNA for the CDR3: TGTGCCAGCAGCTTTGGTCCAGGGAACACCGGGGAGCTGTTTTTT. It is translated as CASSFGPGNTGELFF.

This clonotype has ten or more counts. The chain uses TRBV2 and TRBJ2-1; 9 bases are shared with TRBD1. After removal of 3 bases from V and 0 bases from J, the junction contained 0 bases not matched to a gene. Germline CDR1 and CDR2: SNHLY and FYNNEI. This CDR3 region has 15 residues. The CDR3 spells CASSEGQGSYNEQFF. DNA for the CDR3: TGTGCCAGCAGTGAGGGACAGGGCTCCTACAATGAGCAGTTCTTC.

The sample holds a few counts of this clonotype. V usage is TRBV4-1 and J usage is TRBJ1-3; no firm D call. CDR3 size: 16 residues. V was shortened by 1 base and J by 0 bases, with 10 bases between the two germline ends. Germline V gene lookup returns CDR1 MGHRA and CDR2 YSYEKL. The CDR3 here is CASSQVEQISGNTIYF. CDR3 sequence (DNA): TGCGCCAGCAGCCAAGTTGAACAGATCTCTGGAAACACCATATATTTT.

The rearrangement joins TRBV30 to TRBJ1-2; D gene uncertain. V was clipped by 1 base and J by 3 bases, with 15 bases between them. The germline gives CDR1 GTSNPN, CDR2 SVGIG (reference sequence). The CDR3 runs to 15 residues. CDR3 nucleotides: TGTGCCTGGAGTGCCTTGGCTGAGAAGTACTATGGCTACACCTTC. Translating it yields CAWSALAEKYYGYTF. Variable domain in full (rest from reference TRBV30 and TRBJ1-2): SQTIHQWPATLVQPVGSPLSLECTVEGTSNPNLYWYRQAAGRGLQLLFYSVGIGQISSEVPQNLSASRPQDRQFILSSKKLLLSDSGFYLCAWSALAEKYYGYTFGSGTRLTVV.

This clonotype appeared many times. This chain links TRBV29-1 with TRBJ2-3; 7 bases fit TRBD2. Germline V gene data show CDR1 as SQVTM and CDR2 as ANQGSEA. The ends lost 0 bases at V and 3 bases at J; junction bases unmatched: 3. This CDR3 is 14 amino acids long. CDR3 sequence: CSVEDGGGTDTQYF. DNA for the CDR3: TGCAGCGTTGAAGATGGGGGAGGGACAGATACGCAGTATTTT.

This clonotype was observed at least ten times. This chain links TRBV6-2 or TRBV6-3 with TRBJ1-1, with 7 bases that match TRBD1. The CDR3 is made up of 15 amino acids. CDR1 and CDR2 from the germline V gene are MNHEY and SVGEGT. V shed 4 bases and J 1 base; nucleotides not matched to a gene: 6. In nucleotides, the CDR3 is TGTGCCAGCAGTTCTCTGACAGGGAGGAACACTGAAGCTTTCTTT. It translates to CASSSLTGRNTEAFF.

This clonotype has a count of ten or more. This chain connects TRBV6-2 or TRBV6-3 to TRBJ1-5, with D tentatively TRBD1 (5 bases). CDR1 is MNHEY and CDR2 is SVGEGT in the germline V gene. V was pared by 2 bases and J by 4 bases, with 9 bases between. CDR3 length equals 14 residues. The CDR3 DNA reads as TGTGCCAGCAGTTACCTACAGGAAAATCAGCCCCAGCATTTT. Translated: CASSYLQENQPQHF.

This clonotype was observed at least ten times. The genes are TRBV14 and TRBJ1-1; D ambiguous. CDR1 and CDR2 from the germline V gene are SGHDN and FVKESK. CDR3 length equals 17 residues. Trimming shortened V by 1 base and J by 0 bases, and 15 bases separated the two germline ends. In DNA form, the CDR3 reads TGTGCCAGCAGCCAAGGTTTCTCGGGCCTCATGAACACTGAAGCTTTCTTT. This sequence encodes CASSQGFSGLMNTEAFF.

This clonotype has a count of ten or more. The rearrangement uses TRBV29-1 and TRBJ1-2; tentatively, D is TRBD1 (5 bases). CDR1 and CDR2 from the germline V gene are SQVTM and ANQGSEA. V lost 1 base and J lost 2, with 8 bases in between. The CDR3 has 13 amino acids. The CDR3 nucleotides are TGCAGCGTTGAAGCTAAGGGGAACTATGGCTACACCTTC. Translation gives CSVEAKGNYGYTF. The variable domain in full, completed from reference TRBV29-1 and TRBJ1-2, reads SAVISQKPSRDICQRGTSLTIQCQVDSQVTMMFWYRQQPGQSLTLIATANQGSEATYESGFVIDKFPISRPNLTFSTLTVSNMSPEDSSIYLCSVEAKGNYGYTFGSGTRLTVV.